A selection of T cell receptor beta chains follows, all from one sample in a study of beta chain features in type 1 diabetes. TCRdb's copy holds only in-frame clones and misses some; the assay was immunoSEQ multiplex PCR. The sample lists some 350,000 clones, over 8.5% occurring once. The source material was central memory CD4+ T cells from blood. These receptors were collected from a man younger than 40 with type 1 diabetes. Both conserved end residues are part of each CDR3. The D gene is left open where the match is weak. Not all rows give a size; the values are once, few, many and, for expanded clones, a class.

>NA|TRBJ1-5|15|TRBV6-6|NA
CASSYSALSNQPQHF
TGTGCCAGCAGTTACTCTGCGCTCAGCAATCAGCCCCAGCATTTT
>NA|TRBJ2-5|15|TRBV5-4|NA
CASSLPGSPQETQYF
TGTGCCAGCAGCTTACCCGGGAGCCCCCAAGAGACCCAGTACTTC
>NA|TRBJ2-2|15|TRBV7-6|few
CASSPLGSNTGELFF
TGTGCCAGCAGTCCCCTGGGTTCGAACACCGGGGAGCTGTTTTTT
>TRBD1|TRBJ2-7|14|TRBV11-2|few
CASSRQGSLHEQYF
TGTGCCAGCAGCCGACAGGGAAGCCTCCACGAGCAGTACTTC
>NA|TRBJ1-1|13|TRBV6-4|few
CASREQVNTEAFF
TGTGCCAGCAGGGAACAGGTGAACACTGAAGCTTTCTTT
>TRBD1|TRBJ1-1|16|TRBV7-2|few
CASSSSTGGPRTEAFF
TGTGCCAGCAGCTCGTCGACAGGGGGACCGAGGACTGAAGCTTTCTTT
>NA|TRBJ1-4|14|TRBV29-1|NA
CSVRTLTVNEKLFF
TGCAGCGTCAGGACCCTAACCGTGAATGAAAAACTGTTTTTT
>TRBD2|TRBJ2-3|19|TRBV15|few
CATSRGLAGGRGSTDTQYF
TGTGCCACCAGCAGAGGCCTTGCGGGAGGGCGGGGTAGCACAGATACGCAGTATTTT
>NA|TRBJ2-1|14|TRBV5-6|few
CASRRQGGGHEQFF
TGTGCCAGCAGAAGACAGGGCGGGGGACATGAGCAGTTCTTC
>NA|TRBJ2-1|13|TRBV2|NA
CASSEVTRSEQFF
TGTGCCAGCAGTGAAGTCACACGCAGTGAGCAGTTCTTC
>NA|TRBJ2-7|12|TRBV27|NA
CASGTGLYEQYF
TGTGCCAGCGGTACGGGACTCTACGAGCAGTACTTC
>NA|TRBJ2-3|13|TRBV18|few
CASSPGLTDTQYF
TGTGCCAGCTCACCAGGCCTCACAGATACGCAGTATTTT
>NA|TRBJ1-1|13|TRBV18|few
CASSPPMRTEAFF
TGTGCCAGCTCACCACCCATGAGGACTGAAGCTTTCTTT
>NA|TRBJ2-5|14|TRBV11-3|NA
CASSHWGQEETQYF
TGTGCCAGCAGTCATTGGGGGCAAGAAGAGACCCAGTACTTC
>NA|TRBJ1-1|14|TRBV29-1|few
CSVDGGHRLTEAFF
TGCAGCGTTGACGGCGGGCACAGGTTGACTGAAGCTTTCTTT
>NA|TRBJ2-5|11|TRBV11-1|NA
CASLAQETQYF
TGTGCCAGCCTAGCGCAAGAGACCCAGTACTTC
>TRBD1|TRBJ2-1|16|TRBV2|few
CASSEARQGSYNEQFF
TGTGCCAGCAGTGAAGCCAGACAGGGGTCCTACAATGAGCAGTTCTTC
>TRBD2|TRBJ2-1|16|TRBV4-1|NA
CASSPGAGGPENEQFF
TGCGCCAGCAGCCCTGGGGCGGGAGGGCCAGAAAATGAGCAGTTCTTC
>NA|TRBJ1-2|13|TRBV29-1|few
CSVAEQAAQGYTF
TGCAGCGTTGCAGAGCAGGCCGCTCAAGGCTACACCTTC
>NA|TRBJ1-2|13|TRBV7-2|few
CASSPDEAYGYTF
TGTGCCAGCAGCCCCGACGAAGCCTATGGCTACACCTTC
>NA|TRBJ1-2|13|TRBV2|few
CASSGQTFYGYTF
TGTGCCAGCAGTGGACAGACCTTCTATGGCTACACCTTC
>NA|TRBJ1-2|13|TRBV5-1|few
CASSPVTDYGYTF
TGCGCCAGCAGCCCGGTGACTGACTATGGCTACACCTTC
>NA|TRBJ1-1|14|TRBV7-8|few
CASSLTGHLTEAFF
TGTGCCAGCAGCTTAACAGGCCATCTCACTGAAGCTTTCTTT
>TRBD2|TRBJ2-1|15|TRBV6-1|few
CASMPTSGLYNEQFF
TGTGCCAGCATGCCGACTAGCGGGCTATACAATGAGCAGTTCTTC
>TRBD1|TRBJ1-5|17|TRBV11-2|few
CASSLGTGRYSNQPQHF
TGTGCCAGCAGCCTCGGGACAGGGCGTTATAGCAATCAGCCCCAGCATTTT
>TRBD1|TRBJ2-3|15|TRBV6-4|few
CASSEGQVRTDTQYF
TGTGCCAGCAGTGAGGGACAGGTCAGGACAGATACGCAGTATTTT
>TRBD1|TRBJ1-5|15|TRBV6-6|few
CASSTSRTGNQPQHF
TGTGCCAGCAGTACCTCACGGACAGGTAATCAGCCCCAGCATTTT
>NA|TRBJ1-2|13|TRBV11-2|NA
CASSFGSNYGYTF
TGTGCCAGCAGCTTCGGTTCTAACTATGGCTACACCTTC
>NA|TRBJ2-7|15|TRBV6-5|few
CASRRGRDGVYEQYF
TGTGCCAGCAGAAGGGGACGGGACGGCGTCTACGAGCAGTACTTC
>NA|TRBJ2-7|15|TRBV6-6|NA
CASSYAGQTFYEQYF
TGTGCCAGCAGTTACGCGGGACAGACTTTCTACGAGCAGTACTTC
>TRBD1|TRBJ2-7|12|TRBV10-1|NA
CAIRQGAYEQYF
TGCGCCATAAGACAGGGGGCCTACGAGCAGTACTTC
>NA|TRBJ1-5|16|TRBV5-4|few
CASSLASGLGNQPQHF
TGTGCCAGCAGCTTAGCTTCGGGGCTCGGCAATCAGCCCCAGCATTTT
>NA|TRBJ2-3|12|TRBV7-2|NA
CASSLIADTQYF
TGTGCCAGCAGCTTAATTGCGGATACGCAGTATTTT
>NA|TRBJ2-2|14|TRBV6-1|few
CASSITPNTGELFF
TGTGCCAGTTCCATTACTCCGAACACCGGGGAGCTGTTTTTT
>NA|TRBJ2-2|14|TRBV6-5|few
CASRIREGAGELFF
TGTGCCAGCAGAATAAGGGAGGGGGCCGGGGAGCTGTTTTTT
>NA|TRBJ2-7|15|TRBV9|NA
CASSSGTGASYEQYF
TGTGCCAGCAGTTCCGGGACGGGGGCCTCCTACGAGCAGTACTTC
>TRBD2|TRBJ2-7|15|TRBV19|few
CASSMGLAGESEQYF
TGTGCCAGTAGTATGGGATTAGCGGGAGAATCCGAGCAGTACTTC
>TRBD2|TRBJ2-1|15|TRBV2|NA
CASRGLAGDNNEQFF
TGTGCCAGCAGAGGCCTAGCGGGAGATAATAATGAGCAGTTCTTC
>TRBD1|TRBJ2-7|18|TRBV18|few
CASSPALTGQGSSYEQYF
TGTGCCAGCTCACCAGCGCTGACCGGACAGGGGAGCTCCTACGAGCAGTACTTC
>NA|TRBJ2-3|14|TRBV5-1|few
CASSLVAGRDTQYF
TGCGCCAGCAGCTTGGTGGCGGGACGAGATACGCAGTATTTT
>NA|TRBJ2-4|16|TRBV4-2|NA
CASSQEGQGAKNIQYF
TGTGCCAGCAGCCAAGAGGGTCAGGGGGCCAAAAACATTCAGTACTTC
>TRBD1|TRBJ2-5|16|TRBV5-4|few
CASSLVGQGTQETQYF
TGTGCCAGCAGCTTGGTGGGACAGGGTACCCAAGAGACCCAGTACTTC
>TRBD2|TRBJ2-1|16|TRBV4-2|NA
CASSPRAGAQVTEQFF
TGTGCCAGCAGCCCCCGAGCGGGGGCCCAGGTCACTGAGCAGTTCTTC
>NA|TRBJ2-4|14|TRBV7-2|NA
CASSSPTTRDIQYF
TGTGCCAGCAGCTCCCCGACAACTAGGGACATTCAGTACTTC
>NA|TRBJ1-3|13|TRBV2|few
CASSGGLGNTIYF
TGTGCCAGCAGTGGCGGGCTGGGAAACACCATATATTTT
>NA|TRBJ1-3|14|TRBV10-3|many
CATTQQDLGNTIYF
TGTGCCACCACTCAACAGGATTTGGGAAACACCATATATTTT
>TRBD1|TRBJ2-2|14|TRBV28|NA
CASRTGTRTGELFF
TGTGCCAGCAGGACAGGGACCCGCACCGGGGAGCTGTTTTTT
>NA|TRBJ1-5|15|TRBV7-6|few
CASSLDIGFNQPQHF
TGTGCCAGCAGCTTAGACATAGGCTTCAATCAGCCCCAGCATTTT
>NA|TRBJ2-2|14|TRBV2|NA
CASKGSLNTGELFF
TGTGCCAGCAAGGGCAGCCTGAACACCGGGGAGCTGTTTTTT
>NA|TRBJ1-1|17|TRBV9|NA
CASSVDGGSSFMSEAFF
TGTGCTAGCAGCGTAGATGGAGGGAGCTCCTTTATGAGTGAAGCTTTCTTT
>TRBD1|TRBJ2-2|15|TRBV11-2|NA
CASSLWGQHTGELFF
TGTGCCAGCAGCTTGTGGGGACAGCACACCGGGGAGCTGTTTTTT
>NA|TRBJ2-3|14|TRBV10-2|many
CASLGGLSPDTQYF
TGCGCCAGCCTTGGGGGACTTAGTCCAGATACGCAGTATTTT
>NA|TRBJ2-7|14|TRBV7-6|NA
CASSPRQLAYEQYF
TGTGCCAGCAGCCCGCGACAGTTAGCCTACGAGCAGTACTTC
>NA|TRBJ1-5|17|TRBV21-1|once
CASSDHVPGQGRQPQHF
TGTGCCAGCAGCGACCACGTCCCGGGACAGGGACGCCAGCCCCAGCATTTT
>NA|TRBJ1-3|18|TRBV30|few
CAWPGRGGFRECGNTIYF
TGTGCCTGGCCAGGGAGGGGCGGGTTCAGGGAATGTGGAAACACCATATATTTT
>NA|TRBJ1-2|13|TRBV6-5|NA
CASSYSRRGGYTF
TGTGCCAGCAGTTACTCGAGGCGAGGTGGCTACACCTTC
>TRBD1|TRBJ2-2|16|TRBV19|NA
CASSFVRGTNTGELFF
TGTGCCAGTAGTTTCGTCAGGGGGACGAACACCGGGGAGCTGTTTTTT